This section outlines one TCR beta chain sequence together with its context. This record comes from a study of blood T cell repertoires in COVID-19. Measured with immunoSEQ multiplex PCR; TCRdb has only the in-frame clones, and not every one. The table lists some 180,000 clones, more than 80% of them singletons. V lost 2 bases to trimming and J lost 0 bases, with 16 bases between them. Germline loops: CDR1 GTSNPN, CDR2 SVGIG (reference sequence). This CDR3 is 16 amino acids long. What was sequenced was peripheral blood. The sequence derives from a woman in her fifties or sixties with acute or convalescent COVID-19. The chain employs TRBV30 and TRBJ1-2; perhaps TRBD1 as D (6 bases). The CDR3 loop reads CAWSRGGAGPNYGYTF. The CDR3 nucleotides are TGTGCCTGGAGTAGAGGGGGAGCAGGGCCTAACTATGGCTACACCTTC.